Each of the 23 T cell receptor beta chains below was sequenced from the same sample in a study of beta chain features in type 1 diabetes. Of the isolated RNA, all was reverse transcribed, and so the sequenced material was expressed TCRB transcripts. Sequenced by immunoSEQ multiplex PCR; TCRdb stores in-frame clones only, minus some. Among approximately 730,000 clones listed, 13% were seen once. Points from the study as a whole: Shorter TCRB CDR3s, moderately but significantly so, marked every one of the four CD4+ subsets in Type 1 diabetes patients.

The antigens for these receptors are not known. Sequenced sample: naive CD4+ T cells from blood. The receptors shown here come from a man younger than 35 with type 1 diabetes.

Comments on this clone: The same CDR3 also results from other DNA sequences found in this sample. V gene TRBV9 combines with J gene TRBJ2-2; 8 positions match TRBD2. CDR1 is SGDLS and CDR2 is YYNGEE in the germline V gene. After removal of 0 bases from V and 2 bases from J, the junction contained 3 bases not matched to a gene. The CDR3 is 16 residues long. DNA of the CDR3: TGTGCCAGCAGCGTAGCGGCGGGGGGTAACACCGGGGAGCTGTTTTTT. It yields the protein CASSVAAGGNTGELFF.

A few counts support this clone. This rearrangement joins TRBV29-1 to TRBJ1-2; perhaps TRBD1 as D (6 bases). This CDR3 is 14 amino acids long. V was pared by 7 bases and J by 4 bases, with 19 bases between. Germline-derived CDR1 and CDR2 are SQVTM and ANQGSEA. The CDR3 sequence is CSGAPRGARYGYTF. The CDR3 coding sequence is TGCAGCGGTGCGCCCCGGGGGGCTCGCTATGGCTACACCTTC.

This clone has just a few counts. This chain connects TRBV5-4 to TRBJ1-1; 9 bases align to TRBD1. Germline V gene data show CDR1 as SGHNT and CDR2 as YYREEE (reference sequence). The CDR3 is 15 amino acids. V shed 6 bases, J shed 1 base, and the junction held 7 bases outside the gene matches. The CDR3 sequence is CASTRTGAGNTEAFF. The CDR3 DNA reads TGTGCCAGCACCAGGACAGGGGCAGGGAACACTGAAGCTTTCTTT. Supplemented by reference TRBV5-4 and TRBJ1-1, the full variable domain reads ETGVTQSPTHLIKTRGQQVTLRCSSQSGHNTVSWYQQALGQGPQFIFQYYREEENGRGNFPPRFSGLQFPNYSSELNVNALELDDSALYLCASTRTGAGNTEAFFGQGTRLTVV.

The sample holds a few counts of this clone. The V call is TRBV15, the J call TRBJ1-1; D unclear. Germline V gene data show CDR1 as LNHNV and CDR2 as YYDKDF (reference sequence). V lost 3 bases and J 0 bases, leaving 8 bases between the germline ends. The CDR3 consists of 14 residues. CDR3: CATSSRRMNTEAFF. CDR3 bases: TGTGCCACCAGCAGTAGGCGCATGAACACTGAAGCTTTCTTT.

The sample holds a few counts of this clone. The chain carries TRBV5-1 and TRBJ2-1; D is possibly TRBD1 or TRBD2 (5 bases each). This CDR3 comprises 17 residues. Germline V gives CDR1 SGHRS, CDR2 YFSETQ. V was pared by 4 bases and J by 2 bases, with 19 bases between. The CDR3 nucleotides read TGCGCCAGCAGCAATGTTCTGAGGGGCAATCCCTACAATGAGCAGTTCTTC. This sequence encodes CASSNVLRGNPYNEQFF. The whole variable domain, remainder taken from reference TRBV5-1 and TRBJ2-1, is KAGVTQTPRYLIKTRGQQVTLSCSPISGHRSVSWYQQTPGQGLQFLFEYFSETQRNKGNFPGRFSGRQFSNSRSEMNVSTLELGDSALYLCASSNVLRGNPYNEQFFGPGTRLTVL.

The V gene is TRBV29-1, the J gene TRBJ2-5; the D gene could be TRBD1 or TRBD2 (6 bases each). V gave up 4 bases and J gave up 1 base, with 10 bases separating them. The CDR3 spans 13 residues. Germline CDR1 and CDR2: SQVTM and ANQGSEA. The CDR3 coding sequence is TGCAGCGTTGTCGGGGGCTTCCAAGAGACCCAGTACTTC. This encodes CSVVGGFQETQYF.

The CDR3 nucleotides are TGTGCCAGTTTAACTGAAGCTTTCTTT. This codes for CASLTEAFF. The chain joins TRBV27 to TRBJ1-1; D unclear. The CDR3 has 9 residues. V was shortened by 9 bases and J by 5 bases, with 4 bases between the two germline ends. CDR1 and CDR2 from the germline V gene are MNHEY and SMNVEV (reference sequence).

This clone has just a few counts. The CDR3 loop is CASSVNQGTGSPLHF. DNA of the CDR3: TGTGCCAGCAGCGTAAATCAGGGTACAGGGTCACCCCTCCACTTT. The gene calls are TRBV9 and TRBJ1-6; possibly TRBD1 for D (6 bases). V was pared by 1 base and J by 10 bases, with 15 bases between. CDR3 length: 15 amino acids. The germline V gene encodes CDR1 SGDLS and CDR2 YYNGEE.

V usage is TRBV6-5 and J usage is TRBJ2-3, with D perhaps TRBD1 (6 bases). The CDR3 spans 15 residues. In germline, CDR1 is MNHEY, CDR2 SVGAGI. The germline V and J ends were trimmed by 5 bases and 1 base, with 13 bases remaining between them. The CDR3 protein is CASSPGDRRTDTQYF. Written as DNA, the CDR3 is TGTGCCAGCAGTCCGGGTGACAGGCGCACAGATACGCAGTATTTT.

A few counts support this clone. V is TRBV11-2 and J is TRBJ1-1; 7 bases line up with TRBD1. Looked up from germline, CDR1 is SGHAT and CDR2 is FQNNGV. The CDR3 length is 14 residues. Trimming at V came to 5 bases and at J to 1 base, leaving 4 bases not matched to a gene. This CDR3 reads CASSGPGGNTEAFF. The DNA for the CDR3 is TGTGCCAGCAGCGGCCCAGGGGGGAACACTGAAGCTTTCTTT.

This clone was seen only a few times. The gene calls are TRBV27 and TRBJ2-1, with 8 bases fitting TRBD1. V was pared by 7 bases and J by 6 bases, with 11 bases of the junction left unmatched. Germline loops: CDR1 MNHEY, CDR2 SMNVEV (reference sequence). CDR3 length: 15 amino acids. CDR3 region: CASISGTGVSNEQFF. CDR3 DNA: TGTGCCAGCATCTCCGGGACAGGTGTCTCCAATGAGCAGTTCTTC.

This clone showed up just a few times. The CDR3 loop reads CASSPDAETQYF. The CDR3 region has the DNA TGTGCCAGCTCACCGGACGCAGAGACCCAGTACTTC. The chain recombines TRBV18 with TRBJ2-5; no reliable D call. V shed 3 bases and J shed 4 bases, with 6 bases lying between them. CDR1 KGHSH and CDR2 LQKENI come from the germline V gene. The CDR3 loop spans 12 amino acids.

In its sample, this clone was seen a few times. The genes are TRBV6-5 and TRBJ2-7, with 10 bases that match TRBD1. V lost 6 bases, J lost 7 bases, and 12 bases stayed unmatched. Germline values: CDR1 MNHEY, CDR2 SVGAGI. The CDR3 sequence is 15 residues long. The CDR3 bases are TGTGCCAGCAGCAGAACCGGGACAGGGGTAGGTGAGCAGTACTTC. This encodes CASSRTGTGVGEQYF.

The V call is TRBV11-3, the J call TRBJ2-5, with 7 bases lining up with TRBD1. CDR1 is SGHNT, CDR2 YENEEA, per germline. V lost 4 bases, J lost 1 base, and 6 bases stayed unmatched. CDR3 length: 15 amino acids. CDR3 nucleotide sequence: TGTGCCAGCAGCTATCCCGACAGGGCCCAAGAGACCCAGTACTTC. It codes for CASSYPDRAQETQYF. Combining the CDR3 with reference TRBV11-3 and TRBJ2-5 gives the whole variable domain EAGVVQSPRYKIIEKKQPVAFWCNPISGHNTLYWYLQNLGQGPELLIRYENEEAVDDSQLPKDRFSAERLKGVDSTLKIQPAELGDSAVYLCASSYPDRAQETQYFGPGTRLLVL.

Remarks on this clone: This CDR3 is also generated by other DNA sequences in the sample. The V call is TRBV20-1, the J call TRBJ1-2; no definite D call. Between the trimmed V and J ends, which lost 5 bases and 1 base, there was a span of 2 bases. Germline CDR1 reads DFQATT; CDR2 reads SNEGSKA (reference sequence). CDR3 length: 10 residues. This CDR3 reads CSAYNYGYTF. CDR3 in DNA: TGCAGTGCTTATAACTATGGCTACACCTTC.

This clone was observed a handful of times. CDR3 in DNA: TGTGCCAGCAGTGAAATGGGGGAGATATACAATGAGCAGTTCTTC. It encodes CASSEMGEIYNEQFF. The chain carries TRBV2 and TRBJ2-1; D possibly uses TRBD1 or TRBD2 (5 bases each). The CDR3 is 15 amino acids. Between the trimmed V and J ends, which lost 2 bases and 4 bases, there was a span of 12 bases. Germline V gene sequence: CDR1 SNHLY, CDR2 FYNNEI.

A few counts support this clone. The chain has TRBV30 and TRBJ2-1; D may be TRBD1 or TRBD2 (5 bases each). CDR3 length: 13 residues. The germline V gene has CDR1 GTSNPN and CDR2 SVGIG (reference sequence). The V and J ends lost 4 bases and 9 bases respectively, with 16 bases between them. The CDR3 sequence: CAWNLRGVGEQFF. CDR3 coding DNA: TGTGCCTGGAACCTCCGAGGGGTGGGTGAGCAGTTCTTC.

This clone was counted ten times or more. Distinct nucleotide sequences in the sample also encode this CDR3. The V call is TRBV30, the J call TRBJ2-7; D gene uncertain. V dropped 2 bases and J dropped 0 bases, with 2 bases sitting between them. The CDR3 extends over 11 amino acids. In germline, CDR1 is GTSNPN, CDR2 SVGIG (reference sequence). DNA of the CDR3: TGTGCCTGGAGTACCTCCTACGAGCAGTACTTC. Translated, it gives CAWSTSYEQYF.

This clone showed up just a few times. The V gene is TRBV7-2, the J gene TRBJ2-2, with 8 bases matching TRBD2. V dropped 10 bases and J dropped 1; count of bases not matched to a gene: 11. The CDR3 has 16 amino acids. Germline assignment: CDR1 SGHTA and CDR2 FQGNSA. The CDR3 DNA is TGTGCCACCCCTCAAGCGGGGGCGCTGAACACCGGGGAGCTGTTTTTT. Translated: CATPQAGALNTGELFF.

Only a few counts were recorded for this clone. The CDR3 sequence is CASSSPVEGGEKLFF. The CDR3 DNA is TGTGCCAGCAGCTCCCCCGTGGAGGGAGGTGAAAAACTGTTTTTT. J is TRBJ1-4 and V is TRBV13, with D unclear. This CDR3 has 15 residues. Germline V gene lookup returns CDR1 PRHDT and CDR2 FYEKMQ (reference sequence). The germline V and J ends were trimmed by 4 bases and 7 bases, with 16 bases remaining between them.

This chain connects TRBV7-2 to TRBJ2-1; possible D gene TRBD2, 5 bases. CDR1 is SGHTA, CDR2 FQGNSA, per germline. This CDR3 comprises 14 residues. The V end was cut by 3 bases, the J end by 5 bases, with 11 bases between. The CDR3 DNA reads as TGTGCCAGCAGCTTTGGAGGATCGGACAATGAGCAGTTCTTC. This sequence encodes CASSFGGSDNEQFF.

V and J are TRBV29-1 and TRBJ1-1; D is possibly TRBD1 (5 bases). The CDR3 runs 11 residues. CDR1 and CDR2 (germline): SQVTM, ANQGSEA. V was shortened by 6 bases and J by 8 bases, with 13 bases between the two germline ends. CDR3: CSVHRQKEAFF. For the CDR3, the DNA is TGCAGCGTCCACAGACAGAAAGAAGCTTTCTTT. The variable domain in full, with the rest retrieved from reference TRBV29-1 and TRBJ1-1, is SAVISQKPSRDICQRGTSLTIQCQVDSQVTMMFWYRQQPGQSLTLIATANQGSEATYESGFVIDKFPISRPNLTFSTLTVSNMSPEDSSIYLCSVHRQKEAFFGQGTRLTVV.

This chain links TRBV7-2 with TRBJ2-1; the match to TRBD2 covers 15 bases. The CDR3 consists of 18 residues. V gave up 4 bases and J gave up 1 base; unmatched junction bases: 5. Germline V lookup: CDR1 SGHTA, CDR2 FQGNSA. The CDR3, as DNA: TGTGCCAGCAGCTCAGGAGGGACTAGCGGGGGGTCCTACAATGAGCAGTTCTTC. The encoded protein is CASSSGGTSGGSYNEQFF.